This is a list of T cell receptor beta chains from one sample in a study of blood T cell repertoires in COVID-19. TCRdb's table, derived via immunoSEQ multiplex PCR, lists solely in-frame clones and lacks some. The sample has some 270,000 clones; 75% to 90% are singletons. What was sequenced was PBMCs or T cells enriched from blood (not recorded which). Source of these receptors: a woman in her thirties or forties who had recovered from COVID-19. The CDR3 runs from the conserved cysteine through the conserved F or W. D genes are given only for firm matches.

j_call v_call d_call cdr3_nt cdr3_aa
TRBJ1-6 TRBV25-1 TRBD1 TGTGCCAGCCGGGGGGGGACAGGGCTCAATTCACCCCTCCACTTT CASRGGTGLNSPLHF
TRBJ2-5 TRBV5-4 . TGTGCCAGCAGCAGAGATGCCCAAGAGACCCAGTACTTC CASSRDAQETQYF
TRBJ2-2 TRBV6-1 . TGTGCCAGCAGTGAATTCAACCGAGCAACCGGGGAGCTGTTTTTT CASSEFNRATGELFF
TRBJ2-7 TRBV4-1 . TGCGCCAGCAGCCCCTCACCCACGGGGGATTTGGAGCAGTACTTC CASSPSPTGDLEQYF
TRBJ2-7 TRBV10-3 . TGTGCCATCAGTGTGGGACAGGGTGAGGCTAGCGGGTACTACGAGCAGTACTTC CAISVGQGEASGYYEQYF
TRBJ2-1 TRBV5-1 TRBD1 TGCGCCAGCAGCAACAGGGGTACGGACAATGAGCAGTTCTTC CASSNRGTDNEQFF
TRBJ1-2 TRBV12-5 . TGTGCTAGTGGTTTGGTACAAGGGGGGGCAGGGGATGGCTACACCTTC CASGLVQGGAGDGYTF
TRBJ2-2 TRBV24-1 TRBD1 TGTGCCACCAGTGACCCCGGGACAGGGAACACCGGGGAGCTGTTTTTT CATSDPGTGNTGELFF
TRBJ2-2 TRBV7-2 . TGTGCCAGCAGCCACAGGGTAGGGGAGCTGTTTTTT CASSHRVGELFF
TRBJ1-3 TRBV2 . TGTGCCAGCAGTGAAGGGCTTGGAAACACCATATATTTT CASSEGLGNTIYF
TRBJ2-1 TRBV18 TRBD2 TGTGCCAGCTCACTCTCTAGCGGGAACAATGAGCAGTTCTTC CASSLSSGNNEQFF
TRBJ1-3 TRBV7-8 TRBD1 TGTGCCAGCAGCCCAGGACAGGCGTCTGGAAACACCATATATTTT CASSPGQASGNTIYF
TRBJ1-5 TRBV2 . TGTGCCAGCAGTCCTTCAACGACAGGCCAGCCCCAGCATTTT CASSPSTTGQPQHF
TRBJ2-4 TRBV5-8 TRBD2 TGTGCCAGCAGCTTTCAAAGGACTAGCGGGAGCTGGCTGGCCAAAAACATTCAGTACTTC CASSFQRTSGSWLAKNIQYF
TRBJ2-1 TRBV7-9 TRBD1 TGTGCCAGCAGCCGACAGGGCTCCTACAATGAGCAGTTCTTC CASSRQGSYNEQFF
TRBJ1-2 TRBV27 . TGTGCCAGCGGTAGGGGTCCGGGCTACACCTTC CASGRGPGYTF
TRBJ1-2 TRBV15 TRBD1 TGTGCCACCAGCAGAGATCTTGGACAGGGCATCGATGGCTACACCTTC CATSRDLGQGIDGYTF
TRBJ1-1 TRBV5-3 . TGTGCCAGAAGCTTGGGAGTTGTGGCTGAAGCTTTCTTT CARSLGVVAEAFF
TRBJ2-1 TRBV5-1 TRBD2 TGCGCCAGCTCAAGCGGGGGGACCTACAATGAGCAGTTCTTC CASSSGGTYNEQFF
TRBJ2-6 TRBV2 . TGTGCCAGTCACAGGGAAGCCAACTCTGGGGCCAACGTCCTGACTTTC CASHREANSGANVLTF